A single sample is the source of the 25 T cell receptor beta chains below, sequenced in a study of early T cells in non-severe SARS-CoV-2 infection. MiXCR was run by TCRdb on the 5' RACE reads, yielding one entry per CDR3 protein. The sample consists of around 71,000 distinct CDR3 sequences, around 15% of them appearing once. The sample here was whole blood, taken at baseline. The receptors come from an adult who was a healthcare worker with PCR-confirmed SARS-CoV-2 infection or an uninfected control (not recorded which).

This clonotype was seen a few times. The rearrangement links TRBV5-1 to TRBJ2-7; 12 bases agree with TRBD2. After removal of 4 bases from V and 5 bases from J, the junction contained 4 bases not matched to a gene. The CDR3 spans 14 residues. The germline V gene encodes CDR1 SGHRS and CDR2 YFSETQ. CDR3 nucleotide sequence: TGCGCCAGCAGCCCTAGCGGGAGGGGAAACGAGCAGTACTTC. It is translated as CASSPSGRGNEQYF.

This clonotype was seen more than once but under ten times. V gene TRBV20-1 combines with J gene TRBJ1-5; D is uncertain. Germline values: CDR1 DFQATT, CDR2 SNEGSKA (reference sequence). This CDR3 has 14 residues. V was pared by 3 bases and J by 0 bases, with 9 bases between. In DNA, the CDR3 is TGCAGTGCTAGCCAGAAACTTAGCAATCAGCCCCAGCATTTT. This codes for CSASQKLSNQPQHF.

This clonotype occurred a few times. The chain couples TRBV6-5 to TRBJ1-1; D may be TRBD1 (5 bases). Per germline, CDR1 MNHEY and CDR2 SVGAGI. The V and J ends lost 6 bases and 4 bases respectively, with 18 bases between them. There are 15 residues in the CDR3. CDR3 bases: TGTGCCAGCAGCCCCGGGACCTCCAGAAGCACTGAAGCTTTCTTT. Translation gives CASSPGTSRSTEAFF.

In this sample, this clonotype turned up a few times. The chain carries TRBV7-9 and TRBJ2-1; 7 bases fit TRBD1. J was trimmed by 6 bases and V by 3 bases; bases with no gene match: 2. From germline, CDR1 is SEHNR and CDR2 FQNEAQ (reference sequence). This CDR3 comprises 13 residues. The CDR3 loop is CASSLGTANEQFF. Here the CDR3 DNA reads TGTGCCAGCAGCTTGGGGACAGCCAATGAGCAGTTCTTC.

This clonotype was picked up many times. The V and J genes are TRBV7-8 and TRBJ2-3; TRBD1 agrees at 8 bases. Trimming cost V 5 bases and J 1 base; bases outside gene matches: 5. CDR1 is SGHVS and CDR2 is FQNEAQ in the germline V gene. The CDR3 loop spans 15 amino acids. The CDR3 spells CASSPPDRGTDTQYF. The CDR3 DNA follows: TGTGCCAGCAGCCCCCCGGACAGGGGCACAGATACGCAGTATTTT.

CDR3 sequence reads: CASSSYYTGELFF. CDR3 nucleotides: TGTGCCAGCAGCTCTTATTACACCGGGGAGCTGTTTTTT. The chain couples TRBV7-2 to TRBJ2-2; D is uncertain. Per the germline V gene, CDR1 is SGHTA and CDR2 is FQGNSA. Between the trimmed V and J ends, which lost 4 bases and 3 bases, there was a span of 6 bases. The CDR3 has 13 residues.

Concerning this clonotype: The junction departs from the called germline gene at one end, perhaps through a read error. The rearrangement uses TRBV2 and TRBJ2-2; tentatively, D is TRBD2 (5 bases). The V gene's germline CDR1 is SNHLY and CDR2 FYNNEI. The CDR3 is 13 residues long. Here the CDR3 DNA reads TGTGCCAGCAGTCAACGGGAAACCGGGGAGCTGTATTTT. Protein: CASSQRETGELYF.

This clonotype was detected a few times. The CDR3 spells CSAGLRASGYTDTQYF. The CDR3 DNA is TGCAGTGCTGGACTGAGGGCTAGCGGTTACACAGATACGCAGTATTTT. The chain joins TRBV20-1 to TRBJ2-3; 7 nucleotides match TRBD2. Germline trimming cut 5 bases from V and 2 bases from J; bases unmatched to any gene: 13. The CDR3 extends over 16 amino acids. CDR1 is DFQATT and CDR2 is SNEGSKA in the germline V gene (reference sequence).

The chain is built from TRBV20-1 and TRBJ2-7; 7 nucleotides agree with TRBD2. V shed 2 bases, J shed 4 bases, and the junction held 11 bases outside the gene matches. The CDR3 extends over 15 amino acids. CDR1 DFQATT and CDR2 SNEGSKA come from the germline V gene (reference sequence). DNA of the CDR3: TGCAGTGCTAGAAATACTTTGGGGGAGGGATACGAGCAGTACTTC. Its protein is CSARNTLGEGYEQYF.

The gene calls are TRBV20-1 and TRBJ1-1; D unresolved. V was pared by 4 bases and J by 7 bases, with 10 bases between. The CDR3 sequence is 11 residues long. Germline CDR1 DFQATT, CDR2 SNEGSKA (reference sequence). CDR3 amino acids: CSATSSNEAFF. CDR3 bases: TGCAGTGCTACCTCCTCAAATGAAGCTTTCTTT.

This sequence joins TRBV20-1 and TRBJ2-1; D call uncertain. The CDR3 sequence is 11 residues long. V lost 6 bases, J lost 2 bases, and 5 bases lay in between. Looked up from germline, CDR1 is DFQATT and CDR2 is SNEGSKA (reference sequence). The CDR3 coding sequence is TGCAGTGCGGCTGCCTACAATGAGCAGTTCTTC. This codes for CSAAAYNEQFF.

The chain couples TRBV5-1 to TRBJ2-7, with D perhaps being TRBD1 or TRBD2 (5 bases each). CDR3 length: 12 amino acids. Germline V gene data show CDR1 as SGHRS and CDR2 as YFSETQ. V shed 4 bases and J shed 6 bases, with 11 bases lying between them. Here the CDR3 reads CASSRRGAEQYF. The DNA for the CDR3 is TGCGCCAGCAGCCGAAGAGGGGCCGAGCAGTACTTC.

J is TRBJ2-2 and V is TRBV7-3; D perhaps matches TRBD2 (6 bases). Between the trimmed V and J ends, which lost 3 bases and 0 bases, there was a span of 8 bases. The CDR3 runs 15 residues. CDR1 is SGHTA and CDR2 is FQGTGA in the germline V gene. CDR3 coding DNA: TGTGCCAGCAGCTTCCAGCGGGCGAACACCGGGGAGCTGTTTTTT. It translates to CASSFQRANTGELFF. Full variable domain (outside the CDR3, taken from reference TRBV7-3 and TRBJ2-2): GAGVSQTPSNKVTEKGKYVELRCDPISGHTALYWYRQSLGQGPEFLIYFQGTGAADDSGLPNDRFFAVRPEGSVSTLKIQRTERGDSAVYLCASSFQRANTGELFFGEGSRLTVL.

The chain carries TRBV18 and TRBJ1-4; 8 bases are a match to TRBD1. V shed 3 bases, J shed 11 bases, and the junction held 14 bases outside the gene matches. The CDR3 has 16 residues. Germline assignment: CDR1 KGHSH and CDR2 LQKENI. The CDR3 DNA reads TGTGCCAGCTCACCCCCCTTCTCCGGGACAGGCGGGAAACTGTTTTTT. Its translation is CASSPPFSGTGGKLFF.

This clonotype occurred many times. The rearrangement links TRBV7-6 to TRBJ2-2; D may be TRBD1 (6 bases). This CDR3 has 15 amino acids. The ends were cut back, 5 bases at V and 4 bases at J, with 14 bases in the middle. In germline, CDR1 is SGHVS, CDR2 FNYEAQ. The CDR3 loop is CASSTTGHGTGELFF. The CDR3 bases are TGTGCCAGCAGCACGACAGGACATGGCACCGGGGAGCTGTTTTTT.

The CDR3 loop is CASSPRTGSTDTQYF. CDR3 nucleotides: TGTGCCAGCAGTCCGCGGACAGGTAGCACAGATACGCAGTATTTT. The genes are TRBV27 and TRBJ2-3, with 7 bases matching TRBD1. V lost 5 bases to trimming and J lost 0 bases; unmatched junction nucleotides: 5. The V gene's germline CDR1 is MNHEY and CDR2 SMNVEV (reference sequence). The CDR3 covers 15 residues.

This clonotype was counted only a few times. The chain couples TRBV28 to TRBJ1-5, with 9 bases aligning to TRBD1. The V gene end was trimmed by 5 bases and the J gene end by 1 base; junction bases not matched to a gene: 6. The CDR3 sequence is 16 residues long. CDR1 and CDR2 (germline): MDHEN, SYDVKM. The CDR3 region is CASSQGQGGSNQPQHF. CDR3 DNA: TGTGCCAGCAGTCAGGGACAGGGTGGCAGCAATCAGCCCCAGCATTTT.

The rearrangement joins TRBV28 to TRBJ1-1; tentative D call: TRBD1 (5 bases). The CDR3 covers 15 residues. Trimming shortened V by 2 bases and J by 5 bases, and 15 bases separated the two germline ends. The germline V gene has CDR1 MDHEN and CDR2 SYDVKM. This CDR3 is CASSLGGGSGTEAFF. The CDR3 nucleotides are TGTGCCAGCAGTTTAGGGGGTGGGAGCGGGACTGAAGCTTTCTTT.

This chain links TRBV7-2 with TRBJ2-5; 8 nucleotides line up with TRBD2. Trimming at V came to 3 bases and at J to 5 bases, leaving 5 bases not matched to a gene. The CDR3 runs 14 residues. CDR1 is SGHTA, CDR2 FQGNSA, per germline. As DNA, the CDR3 is TGTGCCAGCAGCTTTGCGGGAGGAAGTGAGACCCAGTACTTC. Encoded protein: CASSFAGGSETQYF.

There are a few counts of this clonotype. The chain uses TRBV15 and TRBJ1-3; no clear D gene. Deletions cut 3 bases from V and 5 bases from J, with 8 bases between. Germline CDR1 is LNHNV and CDR2 is YYDKDF (reference sequence). The CDR3 spans 13 residues. As DNA, the CDR3 is TGTGCCACCAGCAGGGACGGACGAAACACCATATATTTT. It specifies CATSRDGRNTIYF.

In its sample, this clonotype was seen many times. The chain carries TRBV7-6 and TRBJ2-7; D possibly matches TRBD1 or TRBD2 (5 bases each). Germline-derived CDR1 and CDR2 are SGHVS and FNYEAQ. The CDR3 covers 14 residues. Trimming removed 10 bases at V and 0 bases at J, with 16 bases between. This chain's CDR3 is CATRRDASSYEQYF. The CDR3 nucleotides are TGTGCCACCCGCCGGGACGCAAGCTCCTACGAGCAGTACTTC.

V is TRBV28 and J is TRBJ2-7, with D possibly matching TRBD2 (6 bases). Trimming took 8 bases from V and 4 from J, leaving 21 bases between them. CDR1 MDHEN and CDR2 SYDVKM come from the germline V gene. CDR3 length equals 15 residues. The CDR3 nucleotides are TGTGCCAGCCGCCCCGGAGGGGCGCATACATACGAGCAGTACTTC. Its protein product is CASRPGGAHTYEQYF.

V usage is TRBV5-1 and J usage is TRBJ2-5; maybe TRBD2 (5 bases). Deletions cut 4 bases from V and 7 bases from J, with 14 bases between. The CDR3 has 13 residues. Germline-derived CDR1 and CDR2 are SGHRS and YFSETQ. In nucleotides, the CDR3 is TGCGCCAGCAGCGCGTCGGACTCAGGGACCCAGTACTTC. This encodes CASSASDSGTQYF.

This clonotype was seen at least ten times. The chain has TRBV5-4 and TRBJ2-1, with a weak D call TRBD1 (7 bases). Germline CDR1 and CDR2: SGHNT and YYREEE (reference sequence). Trimming removed 2 bases from V and 6 bases from J, with 18 bases in between. CDR3 length: 16 residues. The CDR3 region is CASSFPKGTAGNEQFF. The CDR3 region has the DNA TGTGCCAGCAGCTTTCCCAAGGGGACAGCGGGCAATGAGCAGTTCTTC.

This clonotype was detected ten times or more. V gene TRBV5-1 combines with J gene TRBJ2-5; D unclear. The CDR3 has 15 amino acids. CDR1 SGHRS and CDR2 YFSETQ come from the germline V gene. Trimming removed 0 bases at V and 1 base at J, with 10 bases between. The DNA of the CDR3 is TGCGCCAGCAGCTTGGGATTGGCTGGCCAAGAGACCCAGTACTTC. This encodes CASSLGLAGQETQYF. The complete variable domain, with remaining parts taken from reference TRBV5-1 and TRBJ2-5, reads KAGVTQTPRYLIKTRGQQVTLSCSPISGHRSVSWYQQTPGQGLQFLFEYFSETQRNKGNFPGRFSGRQFSNSRSEMNVSTLELGDSALYLCASSLGLAGQETQYFGPGTRLLVL.